These T cell receptor beta chains were read from a single sample in a study of T cell responses to AZD1222 COVID-19 vaccine. TCRdb keeps only in-frame clones here, not all; method: immunoSEQ multiplex PCR. The sample has more than 100,000 clones, 85% to 90% seen once; the top ten hold around 3.3%. The sequences come from peripheral blood, collected on day 0 of AZD1222 vaccination. The origin of the receptors is an adult in good health. Both conserved end residues are part of each CDR3. D genes are given only for firm matches. Expanded clones get a size class; other rows say once, few or many, or leave the size out.

J	D	size	V	CDR3	DNA
TRBJ1-3	-	-	TRBV30	CAWSRAQGGDTIYF	TGTGCCTGGAGCCGGGCTCAGGGAGGGGACACCATATATTTT
TRBJ2-2	TRBD1	-	TRBV10-3	CAITRGTEVTGELFF	TGTGCCATCACCCGTGGGACAGAAGTAACCGGGGAGCTGTTTTTT
TRBJ2-7	-	few	TRBV5-4	CASSLGGYEQYF	TGTGCCAGCAGCTTGGGGGGTTACGAGCAGTACTTC
TRBJ2-3	-	-	TRBV28	CASITSSWGTDTQYF	TGTGCCAGCATCACTTCCTCTTGGGGCACAGATACGCAGTATTTT
TRBJ2-1	-	-	TRBV10-3	CAISEYLLEGQFF	TGTGCCATCAGTGAGTATCTCTTAGAAGGGCAGTTCTTC
TRBJ2-2	-	-	TRBV5-1	CASSLVVMGTGELFF	TGCGCCAGCAGCTTGGTGGTAATGGGCACCGGGGAGCTGTTTTTT
TRBJ2-7	-	-	TRBV9	CASSVNRISYEQYF	TGTGCCAGCAGCGTAAACCGAATCTCCTACGAGCAGTACTTC
TRBJ2-6	TRBD2	once	TRBV3-1/TRBV3-2	CASSHTSGGAGANVLTF	TGTGCCAGCAGCCACACTAGCGGGGGGGCTGGGGCCAACGTCCTGACTTTC
TRBJ2-7	TRBD2	-	TRBV2	CASSFRSGVAGGSYEQYF	TGTGCCAGCAGTTTCAGATCGGGGGTAGCGGGGGGATCCTACGAGCAGTACTTC
TRBJ2-7	-	-	TRBV6-6	CASSYIGGTYEQYF	TGTGCCAGCAGTTACATAGGGGGGACCTACGAGCAGTACTTC
TRBJ2-5	-	-	TRBV29-1	CSVATGPLQETQYF	TGCAGCGTTGCAACAGGACCCTTGCAAGAGACCCAGTACTTC
TRBJ2-7	TRBD2	-	TRBV19	CASSRLAGAYEQYF	TGTGCCAGTAGTAGACTAGCGGGGGCCTACGAGCAGTACTTC
TRBJ1-4	TRBD1	-	TRBV14	CASSQYWDRGGEKLFF	TGTGCCAGCAGCCAGTACTGGGACAGGGGTGGTGAAAAACTGTTTTTT
TRBJ1-5	TRBD1	-	TRBV28	CASSSRGTGAFKPQHF	TGTGCCAGCAGTTCGCGGGGGACAGGGGCCTTTAAGCCCCAGCATTTT
TRBJ1-4	TRBD1	-	TRBV3-1/TRBV3-2	CASSHARQGQKLFF	TGTGCCAGCAGCCATGCCCGACAGGGTCAAAAACTGTTTTTT
TRBJ2-5	-	-	TRBV6-5	CASGIVRGAEETQYF	TGTGCCAGCGGGATAGTTAGGGGGGCGGAGGAGACCCAGTACTTC
TRBJ2-3	TRBD2	-	TRBV2	CASKLAGSGDTQYF	TGTGCCAGCAAGCTAGCGGGGTCCGGTGATACGCAGTATTTT
TRBJ2-3	TRBD1	-	TRBV24-1	CATSVINAGGLDTQYF	TGTGCCACCAGTGTTATCAATGCAGGGGGCTTAGATACGCAGTATTTT
TRBJ1-2	-	-	TRBV27	CASSLFYGYGYTF	TGTGCCAGCAGTTTATTCTACGGTTACGGCTACACCTTC
TRBJ1-5	-	-	TRBV27	CASSLSNGPNQPQHF	TGTGCCAGCAGTTTATCGAACGGCCCCAATCAGCCCCAGCATTTT
TRBJ2-3	-	-	TRBV4-2	CASSQAVGGQSTDTQYF	TGTGCCAGCAGCCAAGCGGTGGGGGGACAAAGCACAGATACGCAGTATTTT
TRBJ1-6	-	-	TRBV21-1	CASSLHRGHGKSPLHF	TGTGCCAGCAGCCTCCACAGGGGGCACGGTAAATCACCCCTCCACTTT
TRBJ1-4	-	-	TRBV5-5	CASSLGARDPTNEKLFF	TGTGCCAGCAGCTTGGGGGCCAGGGATCCAACTAATGAAAAACTGTTTTTT
TRBJ1-3	-	-	TRBV7-2	CASSLVGGASGNTIYF	TGTGCCAGCAGCTTAGTTGGGGGGGCGTCTGGAAACACCATATATTTT
TRBJ2-4	TRBD1	-	TRBV9	CASSEPDRTGGAKNIQYF	TGTGCCAGCAGCGAGCCCGATCGGACAGGGGGCGCAAAAAACATTCAGTACTTC
TRBJ1-2	-	-	TRBV9	CASSGRSVGYGYTF	TGTGCCAGCAGCGGACGGAGCGTGGGCTATGGCTACACCTTC
TRBJ1-1	-	-	TRBV5-1	CASSAGTPGTEAFF	TGCGCCAGCAGCGCCGGGACCCCGGGGACTGAAGCTTTCTTT
TRBJ2-7	-	-	TRBV18	CASSPDSYEQYF	TGTGCCAGCTCACCTGATTCCTACGAGCAGTACTTC
TRBJ1-1	-	-	TRBV5-1	CASSGGWNTEAFF	TGCGCCAGCAGCGGGGGGTGGAACACTGAAGCTTTCTTT
TRBJ1-1	-	-	TRBV12-3/TRBV12-4	CATAGEMNTEAFF	TGTGCCACCGCAGGAGAAATGAACACTGAAGCTTTCTTT
TRBJ1-2	-	once	TRBV29-1	CSVEVFGGRAF	TGCAGCGTTGAAGTCTTCGGGGGCAGGGCCTTC
TRBJ2-3	TRBD1	-	TRBV7-6	CASSLAPQGAGDTQYF	TGTGCCAGCAGCTTAGCGCCGCAGGGGGCAGGGGATACGCAGTATTTT
TRBJ2-2	-	-	TRBV30	CAWSVQGAGELFF	TGTGCCTGGAGTGTACAGGGTGCCGGGGAGCTGTTTTTT
TRBJ2-7	TRBD1	-	TRBV7-9	CASSPDRAEQYF	TGTGCCAGCAGCCCCGACAGGGCTGAGCAGTACTTC
TRBJ1-1	-	-	TRBV10-3	CAISDRWSEAFF	TGTGCCATCAGTGACCGGTGGTCTGAAGCTTTCTTT
TRBJ1-2	-	-	TRBV19	CASSPGTVSYGYTF	TGTGCCAGTAGTCCTGGGACGGTGTCTTATGGCTACACCTTC
TRBJ2-7	TRBD2	-	TRBV5-4	CASSRQAGGTSYEQYF	TGTGCCAGCAGCCGGCAGGCGGGAGGGACCTCCTACGAGCAGTACTTC
TRBJ1-1	TRBD1	-	TRBV18	CASSRGQGANTEAFF	TGTGCCAGCTCACGAGGACAGGGGGCGAACACTGAAGCTTTCTTT
TRBJ2-7	-	-	TRBV5-5	CATKREHTYEQYF	TGTGCCACGAAGAGGGAACACACCTACGAGCAGTACTTC
TRBJ2-3	-	-	TRBV7-6	CASSPARGSGTDTQYF	TGTGCCAGCAGCCCGGCGCGTGGGTCGGGCACAGATACGCAGTATTTT
TRBJ2-7	TRBD1	-	TRBV19	CASSTAGQGYEQYF	TGTGCCAGTAGTACCGCGGGACAGGGCTACGAGCAGTACTTC
TRBJ1-5	-	-	TRBV27	CASSRSNQPQHF	TGTGCCAGCAGTCGTAGCAATCAGCCCCAGCATTTT